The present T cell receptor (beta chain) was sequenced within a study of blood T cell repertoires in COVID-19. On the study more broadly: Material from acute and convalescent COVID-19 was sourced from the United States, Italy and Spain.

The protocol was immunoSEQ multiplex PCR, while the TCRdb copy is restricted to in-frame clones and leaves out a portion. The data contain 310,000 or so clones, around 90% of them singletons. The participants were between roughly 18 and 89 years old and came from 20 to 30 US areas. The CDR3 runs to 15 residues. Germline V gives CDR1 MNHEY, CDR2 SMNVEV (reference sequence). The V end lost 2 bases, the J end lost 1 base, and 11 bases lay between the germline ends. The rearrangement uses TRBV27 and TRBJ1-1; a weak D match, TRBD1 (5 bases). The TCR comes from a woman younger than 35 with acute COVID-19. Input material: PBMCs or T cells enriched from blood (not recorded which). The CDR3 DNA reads TGTGCCAGCAGTTTAAACCTTGGACAGAACACTGAAGCTTTCTTT. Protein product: CASSLNLGQNTEAFF.